This is a list of T cell receptor beta chains from one sample in a study of blood T cell repertoires in COVID-19. Method: immunoSEQ multiplex PCR; TCRdb's copy keeps in-frame clones and lacks some. Counted here are roughly 90,000 clones, roughly 83% occurring once; the ten biggest clones make up approximately 34%. Sequences were obtained from peripheral blood. The origin of the receptors is an elderly woman with active or convalescent COVID-19. Both conserved end residues are part of each CDR3. Each record gives: D gene, J gene, clone size, V gene, CDR3 DNA, CDR3 protein. A D gene is named only where the DNA matches it firmly. The size field is filled for only some rows; it gives once, few, many or a size class.

- | TRBJ2-2 | - | TRBV5-4 | TGTGCCAGCAGCTTGGCCGGGTACGGGGAGCTGTTTTTT | CASSLAGYGELFF
- | TRBJ1-5 | - | TRBV19 | TGTGCCAGTAGTCGAGTTTGGGGGGGCAATCAGCCCCAGCATTTT | CASSRVWGGNQPQHF
- | TRBJ2-1 | - | TRBV2 | TGTGCCAGCACGCCCACTCGTTGGAATGAGCAGTTCTTC | CASTPTRWNEQFF
- | TRBJ1-2 | few | TRBV28 | TGTGCCAGCAGGGTCACAGGGACCCGCGGAGGCTACACCTTC | CASRVTGTRGGYTF
TRBD2 | TRBJ2-1 | - | TRBV9 | TGTGCCAGCAGCGTATTAGCTAGCGGGAGGTATAATGAGCAGTTCTTC | CASSVLASGRYNEQFF
- | TRBJ2-3 | - | TRBV9 | TGTGCCAGCAGCAAACGCGATTCTCCTGGCACAGATACGCAGTATTTT | CASSKRDSPGTDTQYF
- | TRBJ1-2 | - | TRBV29-1 | TGCAGCGTTGAGGGAGAACGGCCGGATGGCTACACCTTC | CSVEGERPDGYTF
- | TRBJ1-5 | few | TRBV9 | TGTGCCAGCAGCGATTACGGTAATCAGCCCCAGCATTTT | CASSDYGNQPQHF
TRBD2 | TRBJ2-5 | few | TRBV18 | TGTGCCAGCTCACGAAGCGGGGGACAAGAGACCCAGTACTTC | CASSRSGGQETQYF
TRBD1 | TRBJ1-1 | once | TRBV9 | TGTGCCAGCAGCGCCGGGACAGGGAACACTGAAGCTTTCTTT | CASSAGTGNTEAFF
- | TRBJ1-1 | - | TRBV7-2 | TGTGCCAGCAGCTTAGGTGTTTTTGGCTACACTGAAGCTTTCTTT | CASSLGVFGYTEAFF
TRBD1 | TRBJ1-1 | - | TRBV18 | TGTGCCAGCTCACCAGGGCAACAGGGGACGGGCACTGAAGCTTTCTTT | CASSPGQQGTGTEAFF
- | TRBJ1-2 | few | TRBV9 | TGTGCCAGCAGCGTAGACTCGGGTCGGGGCTACACCTTC | CASSVDSGRGYTF
TRBD1 | TRBJ1-1 | - | TRBV27 | TGTGCCAGCAGTCCTCTATACAGGGGGCGCGGTACTGAAGCTTTCTTT | CASSPLYRGRGTEAFF
- | TRBJ1-1 | - | TRBV27 | TGTGCCAGCAGTCACTCCAGGGATGCTGAAGCTTTCTTT | CASSHSRDAEAFF
TRBD2 | TRBJ2-3 | - | TRBV7-3 | TGTGCCAGCAGCTTAAGGGGACTAGCGTCAGATACGCAGTATTTT | CASSLRGLASDTQYF
TRBD1 | TRBJ2-1 | - | TRBV6-5 | TGTGCCAGCAAAAGGGACAGCTCCTACAATGAGCAGTTCTTC | CASKRDSSYNEQFF
- | TRBJ2-3 | - | TRBV6-6 | TGTGCCAGCACCCAAGACCCACGGACTCCCCCCGGTACGCAGTATTTT | CASTQDPRTPPGTQYF
- | TRBJ2-1 | few | TRBV27 | TGTGCCAGCAGTCCCATCCCTATCGGGAGCCCCTACAATGAGCAGTTCTTC | CASSPIPIGSPYNEQFF
TRBD1 | TRBJ2-7 | - | TRBV19 | TGTGCCAGTAGCGGAACAGGGGCATACGAGCAGTACTTC | CASSGTGAYEQYF
- | TRBJ2-7 | - | TRBV30 | TGTGCCTGGAGTTCCGGGATCCCCGGCGAGCAGTACTTC | CAWSSGIPGEQYF
TRBD2 | TRBJ2-7 | once | TRBV5-4 | TGTGCCAGCAGCCGCGGGACTAGCGGGCCGGGAGAAGCCGAGCAGTACTTC | CASSRGTSGPGEAEQYF
- | TRBJ1-1 | - | TRBV5-1 | TGCGCCAGCAGCTTGGGATTCGGGAACACTGAAGCTTTCTTT | CASSLGFGNTEAFF
TRBD1 | TRBJ1-1 | - | TRBV18 | TGTGCCAGCCTGACAGGGACGAACACTGAAGCTTTCTTT | CASLTGTNTEAFF
TRBD2 | TRBJ2-5 | - | TRBV2 | TGTGCCAGCAGTGAAGGGGGGGGGTTGACCCAGTACTTC | CASSEGGGLTQYF
TRBD1 | TRBJ1-2 | - | TRBV19 | TGTGCCAGTAGTATCGGATCAGGGGGCAATGACTATGGCTACACCTTC | CASSIGSGGNDYGYTF
- | TRBJ1-2 | - | TRBV5-1 | TGCGCCAGCAGCTCCCGGGAGCCAATTAATGGCTACACCTTC | CASSSREPINGYTF
TRBD1 | TRBJ1-1 | once | TRBV3-1/TRBV3-2 | TGTGCCAGCAGCCGGGACAGTGTTTCCACTGAAGCTTTCTTT | CASSRDSVSTEAFF
- | TRBJ2-5 | - | TRBV4-1 | TGCGCCAGCAGCCAAGACCCCGGGACTGGGACTCGGGCCCAGTACTTC | CASSQDPGTGTRAQYF